The present T cell receptor (beta chain) was sequenced within a study of cytomegalovirus exposure and HLA in healthy donors. Study-wide results and caveats: Later analysis associated a missense DCLRE1C variant with TCR beta V- and J-gene trimming.

PCR used 60 Vbeta primers and 13 Jbeta primers. The assay was immunoSEQ multiplex PCR, and TCRdb's table has in-frame clones only and misses some. The table lists around 74,000 clones, 70% to 85% of them singletons. Germline V gene lookup returns CDR1 MNHNY and CDR2 SVGAGI (reference sequence). This CDR3 has 13 residues. Trimming at V came to 5 bases and at J to 4 bases, leaving 5 bases not matched to a gene. As concerns this clone: The antigen remains undetermined.

This chain connects TRBV6-6 to TRBJ2-7, with 7 bases identical to TRBD1. The sample comprised PBMCs. This sequence was found in a man younger than 45 in good health and CMV-seronegative. This CDR3 is CASSRGQLYEQYF. DNA for the CDR3: TGTGCCAGCAGTCGGGGACAGCTTTACGAGCAGTACTTC.